The source of this T cell receptor beta chain is a study of cytomegalovirus exposure and HLA in healthy donors. While unrecorded immune exposures were likely, the donors were nominally healthy when sampled. A multiplex PCR was run with 60 Vbeta primers and 13 Jbeta primers. Clones were sequenced by immunoSEQ multiplex PCR, and TCRdb holds only the in-frame ones, with some missing. This table has about 140,000 clones, 60% to 80% appearing once. CDR3 length: 14 amino acids. Germline V gives CDR1 LNHNV, CDR2 YYDKDF (reference sequence). V shed 2 bases and J 2 bases; nucleotides not matched to a gene: 0. The sequenced sample was PBMCs. The V and J genes are TRBV15 and TRBJ1-5; TRBD1 matches at 7 bases. The TCR was taken from a woman aged 25-40 years in good health and CMV-seronegative. The CDR3 protein is CATSRQGGNQPQHF. Here the CDR3 DNA reads TGTGCCACCAGCAGACAGGGGGGCAATCAGCCCCAGCATTTT.